One and the same sample provided the 28 T cell receptor beta chains below, sequenced in a study of tissue T cells after allogeneic stem cell transplantation. Only in-frame clones appear in the TCRdb table, and some are missing; sequencing was by immunoSEQ multiplex PCR. Of around 3,100 clones in the sample, 45% to 50% were seen once. Documented time point: mouse harvest day 14 after allogeneic transplant. Mouse grafts combined 10^7 T-cell-depleted bone marrow cells with 10^6 splenic CD5+ T cells. Input material: lymph node tissue. These receptors were taken from a female BALB/c mouse given C57BL/6 T cells with graft-versus-host disease after an allogeneic hematopoietic cell transplant.

In its sample, this clone was seen a few times. Each gene name is a mouse one. CDR3 region: CASTGTASGNTLYF. The DNA read from the CDR3 is TGTGCCAGCACCGGGACGGCCTCGGGAAATACGCTCTAT. The chain links TRBV26 to TRBJ1-3; maybe TRBD1 (5 bases). With the read ending 1 residue before the CDR3 end, the germline J gene is used to fill in that end. Germline V gives CDR1 KGHPV, CDR2 FQNQEV (reference sequence). Trimming took off 7 bases at V and 4 bases at J, with 14 bases between the two ends. The CDR3 runs 14 residues.

To note about this clone: A far larger clone is just one base off, so this is likely a read error. Gene names and germline refer to mouse. The read gets to within 1 residue of the CDR3 end, and the germline J gene fills in the rest. The chain has TRBV31 and TRBJ2-1; D gene unclear. The length of the CDR3 is 11 residues. Trimming left V 3 bases short and J 3 bases short, with 3 bases between. Germline V CDR1 and CDR2: GKSSPN, SITVG. CDR3: CAWSPYAEQFF. The CDR3 bases that were read are TGTGCCTGGAGCCCCTATGCTGAGCAGTTC.

This clone has a single count. The listed genes are named as in mouse. The chain's CDR3 is CGASPDWVEQYF. The part of the CDR3 DNA that was read is TGTGGTGCTAGTCCGGACTGGGTTGAACAGTAC. J is TRBJ2-7 and V is TRBV20, with 8 bases matching TRBD2. Coverage ceases 1 residue before the CDR3 finishes, and the germline J gene fills in the end. This CDR3 is built from 12 residues. V lost 3 bases to trimming and J lost 6 bases; unmatched junction nucleotides: 4. Germline V CDR1 and CDR2: GFQATS, STVNSAI.

Worth noting for this clone: The gene symbols are mouse symbols. The read terminates 1 residue ahead of where the CDR3 ends, so the germline J gene completes it. This chain links TRBV12-1 with TRBJ2-3; D is undetermined. V gave up 0 bases and J gave up 1 base, with 1 base separating them. Germline V CDR1 and CDR2: SGHSN, HYEKVE. The CDR3 is 12 amino acids. The covered CDR3 bases are TGTGCCAGCTCTCTCGGTGCAGAAACGCTGTAT. Amino acids: CASSLGAETLY. The whole CDR3 reads CASSLGAETLYF.

In its sample, this clone ranks as large (0.1 to 1%). Gene and germline names: mouse. Read coverage stops 1 residue before the CDR3 terminus; the germline J gene supplies the remainder. The chain is built from TRBV26 and TRBJ1-4; D gene uncertain. The germline gives CDR1 KGHPV, CDR2 FQNQEV (reference sequence). The CDR3 consists of 14 residues. The ends were cut back, 2 bases at V and 1 base at J, with 5 bases in the middle. The DNA read from the CDR3 is TGTGCCAGCAGTCTGGGCAATTCCAACGAAAGATTATTT. This translates into CASSLGNSNERLF. In full, the CDR3 is CASSLGNSNERLFF.

In regard to this clone: Gene names follow the mouse nomenclature. The read halts 1 residue ahead of the CDR3 end, with the missing end drawn from the germline J gene. This chain connects TRBV15 to TRBJ1-4; 11 bases agree with TRBD1. Per the germline V gene, CDR1 is SGHND and CDR2 is FRSKSL. Trimming took 6 bases from V and 4 from J; bases not matched to a gene: 4. The CDR3 has 15 amino acids. CDR3 DNA (partial): TGTGCCAGCAGATGGACAGGGGGCGGCAACGAAAGATTATTT. Encoded protein: CASRWTGGGNERLF. The full-length CDR3 reads as CASRWTGGGNERLFF.

Note on this clone: Genes and germline come from the mouse. Read data end 1 residue before the CDR3 end; the end is taken from the germline J gene. This chain uses TRBV3 with TRBJ2-4; 7 positions agree with TRBD2. In germline, CDR1 is SNHLY, CDR2 FYNGKV (reference sequence). The trim removed 6 bases at V and 6 bases at J, leaving 3 bases unmatched. The CDR3 is 12 residues long. CDR3 protein: CASRLGGNTLYF. The DNA read from the CDR3 is TGTGCCAGCAGACTTGGGGGGAACACCTTGTAC.

In the case of this clone: Gene names follow the mouse nomenclature. The CDR3 end is not reached by the read, which stops 1 residue before it; the germline J gene fills it in. This chain links TRBV31 with TRBJ2-5, with TRBD2 matching 7 bases. The CDR3 has 15 amino acids. The J segment lost 3 bases and the V segment lost 2 bases, leaving 8 bases of the junction unmatched. Per germline, CDR1 GKSSPN and CDR2 SITVG. This chain's CDR3 is CAWSSAGGGQDTQYF. The part of the CDR3 DNA that was read is TGTGCCTGGAGTTCCGCTGGGGGTGGACAAGACACCCAGTAC.

In regard to this clone: Gene names and germline match the mouse. The DNA ends 1 residue before the CDR3 does, and the rest of the CDR3 is filled in from the germline J gene. The rearrangement links TRBV13-2 to TRBJ1-3; D may be TRBD1 (5 bases). The CDR3 consists of 14 residues. Germline assignment: CDR1 NNHNN and CDR2 SYGAGS (reference sequence). Trimming removed 2 bases at V and 2 bases at J, with 8 bases between. CDR3 protein: CASGEGRAGNTLYF. The CDR3 bases that were read are TGTGCCAGCGGTGAAGGCAGGGCTGGAAATACGCTCTAT.

Regarding this clone: The listed genes are named as in mouse. The CDR3 end is not reached by the read, which stops 1 residue before it; the germline J gene fills it in. This rearrangement joins TRBV19 to TRBJ1-4; D call uncertain. Germline V CDR1 and CDR2: FNHDT, SITEND (reference sequence). The germline V and J ends were trimmed by 2 bases and 3 bases, with 8 bases remaining between them. The CDR3 sequence is 14 residues long. CDR3 protein: CASSIAGPNERLFF. CDR3 DNA (partial): TGTGCCAGCAGTATTGCAGGTCCCAACGAAAGATTATTT.

This clone counts as medium-sized (0.01 to 0.1%). Genes here carry mouse names. The read terminates 1 residue before the CDR3 end, so the remaining end is supplied by the germline J gene. The J gene is TRBJ1-2, the V gene TRBV13-3; D is uncertain. Germline-derived CDR1 and CDR2 are NNHDY and SYVADS. The ends were cut back, 10 bases at V and 3 bases at J, with 7 bases in the middle. This CDR3 region has 10 residues. The chain's CDR3 is CAHGHSDYTF. The CDR3 bases that were read are TGTGCCCATGGGCACTCCGACTACACC.

This clone is judged medium-sized (0.01 to 0.1%). The genes and germline here are from mouse. The read is 1 residue too short to cover the CDR3 end, so that end is filled in from the germline J gene. This chain joins TRBV1 and TRBJ1-5, with D unclear. Germline V gene lookup returns CDR1 NSQYPW and CDR2 LRSPGD (reference sequence). V was trimmed by 0 bases and J by 4 bases, leaving 7 bases between them. The CDR3 contains 14 residues. CDR3 DNA, as far as it was read: TGCACCTGCAGTGCAGATCGGCAAAACCAGGCTCCGCTT. Translating it yields CTCSADRQNQAPL. The complete CDR3 reads CTCSADRQNQAPLF.

Concerning this clone: All gene names here are mouse names. The read is 1 residue too short to cover the CDR3 end, so that end is filled in from the germline J gene. The chain combines TRBV23 with TRBJ1-6; the table's D call, TRBD1, has no DNA check behind it. TRBJ1-6 is annotated as an ORF whose role is uncertain. Germline lookup yields CDR1 KGHTA and CDR2 FQNQQP. The CDR3 has 15 amino acids. CDR3: CSSSQSLQNNSPLYF. The CDR3 DNA, read in part, is TGCTCCAGCAGTCAATCGTTACAAAATAATTCGCCCCTCTAC.

This clone rates as hyperexpanded. Any gene name here is a mouse gene name. From the germline J gene comes the end of the CDR3, since the read stops 1 residue before it. The chain is built from TRBV5 and TRBJ2-5; D not certain. The germline gives CDR1 LGHNA, CDR2 YNLKQL (reference sequence). This CDR3 has 13 amino acids. V was clipped by 0 bases and J by 4 bases, with 5 bases between them. CDR3 bases read: TGTGCCAGCAGCCAAGATCAGAAAGACACCCAGTAC. This encodes CASSQDQKDTQY. The entire CDR3 is CASSQDQKDTQYF.

In its sample, this clone was seen a few times. Gene names follow the mouse nomenclature. The read ends 1 residue early relative to the CDR3; the germline J gene fills the gap. The genes are TRBV31 and TRBJ2-2; D gene uncertain. In germline, CDR1 is GKSSPN, CDR2 SITVG. The CDR3 is 13 amino acids. Trimming left V 0 bases short and J 1 base short, with 3 bases between. CDR3 protein: CAWSLENTGQLYF. The covered CDR3 bases are TGTGCCTGGAGTCTAGAAAACACCGGGCAGCTCTAC.

This clone was seen only a few times. The listed genes are named as in mouse. The CDR3 is cut off 1 residue early in the read; its end comes from the germline J gene. The J gene is TRBJ2-4, the V gene TRBV12-2; 10 positions match TRBD2. V lost 4 bases to trimming and J lost 2 bases; unmatched junction nucleotides: 5. The CDR3 contains 15 residues. Germline CDR1 SGHLS, CDR2 HYDKME. The CDR3 bases that were read are TGTGCCAGCTCGTCCGACTGGGGGGTTCAAAACACCTTGTAC. It specifies CASSSDWGVQNTLY. The full CDR3 is CASSSDWGVQNTLYF.

Concerning this clone itself: One end of the junction is discordant with germline, which a read error may explain. The germline and genes are mouse ones. The DNA ends 1 residue before the CDR3 does, and the rest of the CDR3 is filled in from the germline J gene. The V call is TRBV19, the J call TRBJ2-7; possibly TRBD2 for D (7 bases). Germline-derived CDR1 and CDR2 are FNHDT and SITEND (reference sequence). The CDR3 is 14 amino acids. CDR3 bases read: TGTGCCAGCAGTATCAGGGCGGGGGGCTATGCACAGTAC. This codes for CASSIRAGGYAQY. The CDR3 as a whole reads CASSIRAGGYAQYF.

Remarks on this clone: Here the gene names and germline are mouse. Read coverage stops 1 residue before the CDR3 terminus; the germline J gene supplies the remainder. V gene TRBV26 combines with J gene TRBJ1-1, with 8 bases identical to TRBD1. The V and J ends lost 2 bases and 0 bases, in that order; junction bases with no gene match: 2. There are 15 residues in the CDR3. From germline, CDR1 is KGHPV and CDR2 FQNQEV (reference sequence). Here the CDR3 reads CASSLGQGANTEVFF. Partial CDR3 DNA: TGTGCCAGCAGTCTGGGACAGGGAGCAAACACAGAAGTCTTC.

In regard to this clone: All gene names here are mouse names. The CDR3 is cut off 1 residue early in the read; its end comes from the germline J gene. The rearrangement uses TRBV12-2 and TRBJ2-7, with 8 bases aligning to TRBD2. The germline V gene has CDR1 SGHLS and CDR2 HYDKME. Unmatched junction bases numbered 3, after V lost 0 bases and J lost 6 bases. CDR3 length: 13 amino acids. The DNA read from the CDR3 is TGTGCCAGCTCTCTCGCTGGGGGGATTGAACAGTAC. This encodes CASSLAGGIEQY. The full CDR3 sequence reads CASSLAGGIEQYF.

Of note for this clone: Here the gene names and germline are mouse. The missing CDR3 end, 1 residue past where the read stops, is filled in from the germline J gene. The sample carries other DNA sequences with the same CDR3. The chain carries TRBV26 and TRBJ2-1; unclear D gene. V was cut by 7 bases and J by 1 base, with 8 bases left in between. This CDR3 has 13 residues. CDR1 is KGHPV and CDR2 is FQNQEV in the germline V gene (reference sequence). CDR3 region: CASKPVNYAEQFF. CDR3 bases read: TGTGCCAGCAAGCCGGTAAACTATGCTGAGCAGTTC. Full variable domain (remainder filled in from reference TRBV26 and TRBJ2-1): NSKVIQTPRYLVKGQGQKAKMRCIPEKGHPVVFWYQQNKNNEFKFLINFQNQEVLQQIDMTEKRFSAECPSNSPCSLEIQSSEAGDSALYLCASKPVNYAEQFFGPGTRLTVL.

To note about this clone: Genes here carry mouse names. The observed sequence ends 1 residue before the CDR3 terminus, with the missing tail filled in from the germline J gene. The J gene is TRBJ2-5, the V gene TRBV26; 7 bases match TRBD1. The V gene's germline CDR1 is KGHPV and CDR2 FQNQEV (reference sequence). With V trimmed by 0 bases and J by 3 bases, 0 bases remained unmatched. The CDR3 has 14 amino acids. CDR3 in amino acids: CASSLSGQQDTQYF. The sequenced part of the CDR3 DNA is TGTGCCAGCAGTCTGTCGGGACAGCAAGACACCCAGTAC. The whole variable domain, filled in from reference TRBV26 and TRBJ2-5, reads NSKVIQTPRYLVKGQGQKAKMRCIPEKGHPVVFWYQQNKNNEFKFLINFQNQEVLQQIDMTEKRFSAECPSNSPCSLEIQSSEAGDSALYLCASSLSGQQDTQYFGPGTRLLVL.

Of note for this clone: Gene names follow the mouse nomenclature. The CDR3 sequence is CASSQELGDYAEQFF. The part of the CDR3 DNA that was read is TGTGCCAGCAGCCAAGAACTGGGGGACTATGCTGAGCAGTTC. The chain carries TRBV2 and TRBJ2-1, with 8 bases lining up with TRBD2. The read gets to within 1 residue of the CDR3 end, and the germline J gene fills in the rest. V lost 0 bases and J lost 2; bases outside the gene matches: 0. The CDR3 is 15 residues long. Germline V gene sequence: CDR1 LGHNA, CDR2 YSYQKL.

This clone was counted a few times. Genes and germline are mouse. The sequenced fragment ends 1 residue before the CDR3 boundary, so the rest is inferred from the germline J gene. This rearrangement joins TRBV26 to TRBJ2-3; no reliable D call. CDR3 length: 14 amino acids. V lost 4 bases to trimming and J lost 1 base, with 9 bases between them. In germline, CDR1 is KGHPV, CDR2 FQNQEV (reference sequence). CDR3 bases read: TGTGCCAGCAGTCCCATCATGGGTGCAGAAACGCTGTAT. It encodes CASSPIMGAETLY. The complete CDR3 sequence is CASSPIMGAETLYF.

This clone has just a few counts. Here the gene names and germline are mouse. The CDR3 extends 1 residue past the end of the read, so its final part is completed from the germline J gene. The rearrangement joins TRBV13-2 to TRBJ2-3, with D possibly TRBD2 on 6 matching bases. The CDR3 covers 15 residues. The germline CDR1 and CDR2 sequences are NNHNN and SYGAGS (reference sequence). The V end lost 1 base, the J end lost 0 bases, and 9 bases lay between the germline ends. The part of the CDR3 DNA that was read is TGTGCCAGCGGTGATACCCTGGGGAGTGCAGAAACGCTGTAT. Translating gives CASGDTLGSAETLY. From start to end, the CDR3 is CASGDTLGSAETLYF.

Notes on this clone: Germline and genes: mouse. Read sequence stops 1 residue before the CDR3 end, and the germline J gene provides the missing end. The chain links TRBV26 to TRBJ2-4; the match to TRBD2 covers 11 bases. The CDR3 contains 14 residues. Germline V gene data show CDR1 as KGHPV and CDR2 as FQNQEV (reference sequence). Germline trimming cut 6 bases from V and 4 bases from J; bases unmatched to any gene: 3. The CDR3: CASSLDWGENTLYF. CDR3 DNA, as far as it was read: TGTGCCAGCAGCCTGGACTGGGGGGAAAACACCTTGTAC.

In the case of this clone: Here the gene names and germline are mouse. The read ends 1 residue before the CDR3 terminus; that terminus is restored from the germline J gene. The J gene is TRBJ2-7, the V gene TRBV19, with TRBD2 matching 10 bases. Germline trimming cut 4 bases from V and 0 bases from J; bases unmatched to any gene: 4. The germline V gene has CDR1 FNHDT and CDR2 SITEND (reference sequence). This CDR3 comprises 15 residues. This CDR3 reads CASSRLGGLSYEQYF. Partial CDR3 DNA: TGTGCCAGCAGTCGACTGGGGGGCCTCTCCTATGAACAGTAC.

Comment on this clone: The genes are named according to mouse. The sequenced fragment ends 1 residue before the CDR3 boundary, so the rest is inferred from the germline J gene. This sequence joins TRBV5 and TRBJ1-1; D call uncertain. Trimming cost V 0 bases and J 2 bases, with 4 bases left between them. This CDR3 contains 13 residues. Germline V gene lookup returns CDR1 LGHNA and CDR2 YNLKQL (reference sequence). The sequenced CDR3 bases are TGTGCCAGCAGCCAAGAGGGTAACACAGAAGTCTTC. Translated: CASSQEGNTEVF. The entire CDR3 protein reads CASSQEGNTEVFF.

This clone is categorized as medium-sized. Mouse names are used for the genes. The read comes to an end 1 residue before the CDR3 does, leaving the germline J gene to fill in the end. This chain joins TRBV15 and TRBJ2-1; possible D gene TRBD1, 6 bases. The CDR3 length is 15 residues. CDR1 is SGHND, CDR2 FRSKSL, per germline. V gave up 2 bases and J gave up 4 bases, with 12 bases separating them. The sequenced CDR3 bases are TGTGCCAGCAGTTTAACGGGACACACATATGCTGAGCAGTTC. Translating it yields CASSLTGHTYAEQF. The entire CDR3 protein reads CASSLTGHTYAEQFF.